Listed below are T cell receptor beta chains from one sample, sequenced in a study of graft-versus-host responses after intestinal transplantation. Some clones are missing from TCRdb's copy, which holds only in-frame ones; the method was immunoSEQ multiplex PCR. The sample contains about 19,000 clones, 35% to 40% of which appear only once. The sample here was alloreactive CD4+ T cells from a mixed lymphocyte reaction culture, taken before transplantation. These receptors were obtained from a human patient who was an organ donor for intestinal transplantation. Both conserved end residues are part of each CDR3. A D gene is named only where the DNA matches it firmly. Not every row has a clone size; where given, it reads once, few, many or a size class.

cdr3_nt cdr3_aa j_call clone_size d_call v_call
TGTGCCAGCAGCAAAGCTAAGGGAGTCGGGGAGACCCAGTACTTC CASSKAKGVGETQYF TRBJ2-5 few . TRBV21-1
TGTGCCAGCAGGACGACTAGCGGACTTGAGCAGTTCTTC CASRTTSGLEQFF TRBJ2-1 few TRBD2 TRBV25-1
TGTGCCAGCAGTTACTTCGCCCAGGGGTTCTCCGGGGAGCTGTTTTTT CASSYFAQGFSGELFF TRBJ2-2 few . TRBV6-6
TGTGCCAGCAGTACACAGGGGGTAAAACTGTTTTTT CASSTQGVKLFF TRBJ1-4 once TRBD1 TRBV6-1
TGCGCCAGCAGCCACCGGGCCCAGGGCTACGAGCAGTACTTC CASSHRAQGYEQYF TRBJ2-7 . . TRBV4-3
TGTGCCACCAGCAGAGATGAACGCAGGGCCTTCTACGAGCAGTACTTC CATSRDERRAFYEQYF TRBJ2-7 . . TRBV15
TGTGCCAGCAGCTTGAGACTAGCGATCTACAATGAGCAGTTCTTC CASSLRLAIYNEQFF TRBJ2-1 few TRBD2 TRBV5-5
TGTGCCAGCAGCTTAGCACAGGCCAATCAGCCCCAGCATTTT CASSLAQANQPQHF TRBJ1-5 . . TRBV7-2
TGTGCCAGCAGCAAACGAGGGCTAGCGGGAAGGGTCAAAAACATTCAGTACTTC CASSKRGLAGRVKNIQYF TRBJ2-4 few . TRBV21-1
TGCAGTGCTATCGAAACCTACGAGCAGTACTTC CSAIETYEQYF TRBJ2-7 few . TRBV20-1
TGCGCCAGCAGCCCCCAGGGGAGGCTGGCAGATACGCAGTATTTT CASSPQGRLADTQYF TRBJ2-3 . . TRBV5-1
TGTGCCAGCAGTGATAAGGGCAGACAATACCAAGAGACCCAGTACTTC CASSDKGRQYQETQYF TRBJ2-5 . . TRBV25-1
TGTGCCAGCAGTGAAGACAGAGTTCCCTACGAGCAGTACTTC CASSEDRVPYEQYF TRBJ2-7 few . TRBV2
TGTGCCAGCAGCTTATCGAACACTGAAGCTTTCTTT CASSLSNTEAFF TRBJ1-1 few . TRBV11-3
TGTGCCAGCAGCGGCCTAGGAGAGCAGTACTTC CASSGLGEQYF TRBJ2-7 . . TRBV9
TGTGCCAGCAGCCAAGAAAGGACTAGCGGCACAGATACGCAGTATTTT CASSQERTSGTDTQYF TRBJ2-3 few TRBD2 TRBV4-2
TGCGCCAGCAGCTTTTCACAGGACACTGAAGCTTTCTTT CASSFSQDTEAFF TRBJ1-1 few . TRBV5-1
TGTGCCAGTAGTAACCCGTCCGCCAGTGGGTTGAGGACCACTGAAGCTTTCTTT CASSNPSASGLRTTEAFF TRBJ1-1 medium-sized . TRBV19
TGTGCCAGCTCACCGACTAGCGGGAAAGCAGAGACCCAGTACTTC CASSPTSGKAETQYF TRBJ2-5 few TRBD2 TRBV18
TGTGCCAGCAGCTCCATAGTTAACACCGGGGAGCTGTTTTTT CASSSIVNTGELFF TRBJ2-2 . . TRBV9
TGTGCCAGCAGCCCCGGACTAGCGACAGATACGCAGTATTTT CASSPGLATDTQYF TRBJ2-3 medium-sized TRBD2 TRBV7-3
TGCGCCAGCGGAGATCACGGGGGAAACATTCAGTACTTC CASGDHGGNIQYF TRBJ2-4 . . TRBV5-1
TGTGCCAGCAGTGGGGGCGACTGGGACACCGCCTACGAGCAGTACTTC CASSGGDWDTAYEQYF TRBJ2-7 few . TRBV6-1
TGTGCCAGCAGCCGCGACAGGGGCTATGGCTACACCTTC CASSRDRGYGYTF TRBJ1-2 . TRBD1 TRBV7-9
TGCAGTGCCCAGAATAATGAGCAGTTCTTC CSAQNNEQFF TRBJ2-1 . . TRBV20-1
TGTGCCAGCAGTTACATAGCAGGGACCTACGAGCAGTACTTC CASSYIAGTYEQYF TRBJ2-7 . . TRBV6-6
TGTGCCAGTAGTATCCTAAGGGGGGGGTCCTACAATGAGCAGTTCTTC CASSILRGGSYNEQFF TRBJ2-1 few . TRBV19
TGTGCCAGCAGCAACCCTGGACAGGGCCGAGCTTTCTTT CASSNPGQGRAFF TRBJ1-1 . . TRBV21-1
TGTGCCAGCAGCAGCGTTCAGGGGGTTGGGGAGACCCAGTACTTC CASSSVQGVGETQYF TRBJ2-5 . TRBD1 TRBV7-2
TGTGCCAGCAGCTTAGTTGTTACACACCCTAGCACAGATACGCAGTATTTT CASSLVVTHPSTDTQYF TRBJ2-3 . . TRBV7-9
TGTGCCAGCAGCGCCCCCGTCAGCACAGATACGCAGTATTTT CASSAPVSTDTQYF TRBJ2-3 . . TRBV9
TGTGCCAGCAGCCTTGTTGGGGGGGAAGCTTTCTTT CASSLVGGEAFF TRBJ1-1 . . TRBV28
TGTGCCAGCCAGGACCAACTCTCCTACAATGAGCAGTTCTTC CASQDQLSYNEQFF TRBJ2-1 . . TRBV2
TGTGCCAGCCAACGCTTCAAGGGGCCCCCCAATGAAAAACTGTTTTTT CASQRFKGPPNEKLFF TRBJ1-4 . . TRBV28
TGTGCCAGCAGCGTCGACAGGGGAGATGGCTACACCTTC CASSVDRGDGYTF TRBJ1-2 medium-sized TRBD1 TRBV9
TGTGCCAGCAGCGTAGCCGGGACTAGCTACAATGAGCAGTTCTTC CASSVAGTSYNEQFF TRBJ2-1 . TRBD2 TRBV9
TGTGCCAGTAGTATGGACAGGGGCCAGCCCCAGCATTTT CASSMDRGQPQHF TRBJ1-5 few TRBD1 TRBV19
TGTGCCAGTAGAGAAGCTGACAGGGTAAACATTCAGTACTTC CASREADRVNIQYF TRBJ2-4 few TRBD1 TRBV19
TGTGCCAGCAGTGGGCATAGCAATCAGCCCCAGCATTTT CASSGHSNQPQHF TRBJ1-5 . . TRBV2
TGTGCCAGCAGTCAATGGACAGGGGACTACGAGCAGTACTTC CASSQWTGDYEQYF TRBJ2-7 few TRBD1 TRBV6-1
TGTGCCAGTAGTATTTCTCGAAACAATGAGCAGTTCTTC CASSISRNNEQFF TRBJ2-1 medium-sized . TRBV19
TGTGCCAGCAGTTTAACTGGCGGGCCCCAGGAGACCCAGTACTTC CASSLTGGPQETQYF TRBJ2-5 . . TRBV28